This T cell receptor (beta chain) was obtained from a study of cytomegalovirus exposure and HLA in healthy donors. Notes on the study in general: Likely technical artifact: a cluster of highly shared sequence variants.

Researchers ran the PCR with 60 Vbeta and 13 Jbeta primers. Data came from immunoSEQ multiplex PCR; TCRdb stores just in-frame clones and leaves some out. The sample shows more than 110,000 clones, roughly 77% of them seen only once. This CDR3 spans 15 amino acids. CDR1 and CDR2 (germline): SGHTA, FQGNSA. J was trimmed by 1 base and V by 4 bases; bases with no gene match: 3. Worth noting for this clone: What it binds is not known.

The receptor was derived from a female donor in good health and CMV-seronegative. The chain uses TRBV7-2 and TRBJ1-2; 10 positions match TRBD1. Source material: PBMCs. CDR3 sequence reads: CASSSGQGCNYGYTF. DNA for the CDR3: TGTGCCAGCAGCTCGGGACAGGGGTGTAACTATGGCTACACCTTC.